A single sample gave rise to the 16 T cell receptor beta chains below, sequenced in a study of cytotoxic CD8 clonotypes in ibrutinib-treated CLL. Using immunoSEQ multiplex PCR, the repertoire was profiled, and TCRdb retains in-frame clones only, with some absent. The sample has roughly 150,000 clones; 76% are singletons. Material: PBMCs, obtained after 24 months of ibrutinib treatment. These receptors were obtained from a human donor with chronic lymphocytic leukemia.

This chain links TRBV5-1 with TRBJ2-7; 12 nucleotides align to TRBD1. The V gene's germline CDR1 is SGHRS and CDR2 YFSETQ. Unmatched junction bases numbered 5, after V lost 5 bases and J lost 5 bases. The CDR3 contains 14 residues. Written as DNA, the CDR3 is TGCGCCAGCAGTCTGGGACAGGGGGCCCACGAGCAGTACTTC. It encodes CASSLGQGAHEQYF.

The DNA for the CDR3 is TGTGCCAGCAGCTTCGGGCGGGGGAAACTGTTTTTT. It codes for CASSFGRGKLFF. The V call is TRBV7-2, the J call TRBJ1-4; D possibly corresponds to TRBD1 (5 bases). With 3 bases removed from V and 11 bases from J, the gap between germline ends came to 10 bases. Germline V CDR1 and CDR2: SGHTA, FQGNSA. CDR3 length equals 12 residues.

The chain employs TRBV11-3 and TRBJ2-1; possibly TRBD1 for D (6 bases). The CDR3 runs 15 residues. Germline CDR1 SGHNT, CDR2 YENEEA. V shed 3 bases and J shed 0 bases, with 9 bases lying between them. The CDR3 here is CASSLGATSYNEQFF. CDR3 nucleotides: TGTGCCAGCAGCTTGGGGGCCACCTCCTACAATGAGCAGTTCTTC.

The chain uses TRBV18 and TRBJ2-1; TRBD2 agrees at 10 bases. Looked up from germline, CDR1 is KGHSH and CDR2 is LQKENI. The CDR3 extends over 15 amino acids. V was clipped by 2 bases and J by 2 bases; unmatched bases: 0. The CDR3 sequence is CASSPTSGAYNEQFF. CDR3 DNA: TGTGCCAGCTCACCAACTAGCGGGGCCTACAATGAGCAGTTCTTC. The variable domain in full, with the rest retrieved from reference TRBV18 and TRBJ2-1, is NAGVMQNPRHLVRRRGQEARLRCSPMKGHSHVYWYRQLPEEGLKFMVYLQKENIIDESGMPKERFSAEFPKEGPSILRIQQVVRGDSAAYFCASSPTSGAYNEQFFGPGTRLTVL.

The genes are TRBV7-2 and TRBJ2-3, with D possibly TRBD1 on 6 matching bases. V dropped 6 bases and J dropped 8 bases, with 15 bases sitting between them. CDR3 length: 13 residues. Germline CDR1 and CDR2: SGHTA and FQGNSA. CDR3 protein: CASRTGSVGTQYF. In nucleotides, the CDR3 is TGTGCCAGCAGAACAGGGTCGGTGGGTACGCAGTATTTT. Complete variable domain (other parts from reference TRBV7-2 and TRBJ2-3): GAGVSQSPSNKVTEKGKDVELRCDPISGHTALYWYRQSLGQGLEFLIYFQGNSAPDKSGLPSDRFSAERTGGSVSTLTIQRTQQEDSAVYLCASRTGSVGTQYFGPGTRLTVL.

V gene TRBV6-1 combines with J gene TRBJ2-7; 14 bases agree with TRBD2. The CDR3 consists of 13 residues. Germline V gene data show CDR1 as MNHNS and CDR2 as SASEGT. V lost 10 bases, J lost 4 bases, and 3 bases stayed unmatched. CDR3 sequence reads: CATGTSGGYEQYF. Written as DNA, the CDR3 is TGTGCCACGGGGACTAGCGGGGGATACGAGCAGTACTTC.

The rearrangement uses TRBV29-1 and TRBJ2-4, with 11 nucleotides matching TRBD2. From germline, CDR1 is SQVTM and CDR2 ANQGSEA. The junction had 8 bases not matched to a gene; V was cut back by 4 bases and J by 6 bases. There are 15 residues in the CDR3. CDR3 sequence reads: CSVVVAGGPGNIQYF. The DNA for the CDR3 is TGCAGCGTTGTAGTAGCGGGAGGGCCGGGAAACATTCAGTACTTC.

V usage is TRBV12-5 and J usage is TRBJ1-5, with D unclear. Trimming stripped 1 base from V and 5 bases from J, with 3 bases between. Germline lookup yields CDR1 LGHNT and CDR2 FRNRAP. The CDR3 totals 12 residues. The CDR3, as DNA: TGTGCTAGTGGTTTGGGTGATCAGCCCCAGCATTTT. Amino acids: CASGLGDQPQHF.

The chain employs TRBV2 and TRBJ1-5, with unresolved D. Trimming removed 6 bases from V and 6 bases from J, with 18 bases in between. This CDR3 region has 15 residues. The germline V gene has CDR1 SNHLY and CDR2 FYNNEI. The CDR3 reads CASSEPGEAGQPQHF. The CDR3 nucleotides are TGTGCCAGCAGCGAACCGGGAGAAGCGGGTCAGCCCCAGCATTTT.

This clone was observed a handful of times. The chain is built from TRBV5-1 and TRBJ2-7; D could derive from TRBD1 or TRBD2 (7 bases each). Germline CDR1 SGHRS, CDR2 YFSETQ. The CDR3 consists of 15 residues. The ends were cut back, 6 bases at V and 7 bases at J, with 23 bases in the middle. CDR3 sequence: CASTPGGVAPREQYF. The CDR3 coding sequence is TGCGCCAGCACCCCAGGGGGGGTCGCGCCCCGGGAGCAGTACTTC.

This clone occurred many times. This chain connects TRBV11-1 to TRBJ2-5, with 9 bases lining up with TRBD1. Trimming cost V 1 base and J 2 bases; bases outside gene matches: 2. This CDR3 is built from 15 residues. CDR1 SGHAT and CDR2 FQDESV come from the germline V gene (reference sequence). CDR3 nucleotide sequence: TGTGCCAGCAGCTTAGGACAGGGGGATCAAGAGACCCAGTACTTC. Translating gives CASSLGQGDQETQYF. The full variable domain, in which reference TRBV11-1 and TRBJ2-5 provide the parts outside the CDR3, is EAEVAQSPRYKITEKSQAVAFWCDPISGHATLYWYRQILGQGPELLVQFQDESVVDDSQLPKDRFSAERLKGVDSTLKIQPAELGDSAMYLCASSLGQGDQETQYFGPGTRLLVL.

The chain carries TRBV27 and TRBJ2-2; a possible D gene is TRBD1 (6 bases). The CDR3 has 13 residues. Per the germline V gene, CDR1 is MNHEY and CDR2 is SMNVEV (reference sequence). V dropped 8 bases and J dropped 5 bases, with 12 bases sitting between them. The CDR3 sequence: CASRKGGTGELFF. In nucleotides, the CDR3 is TGTGCCAGCCGTAAAGGGGGTACCGGGGAGCTGTTTTTT.

The chain combines TRBV7-9 with TRBJ2-5, with D perhaps matching TRBD2 (5 bases). This CDR3 spans 13 amino acids. V was shortened by 5 bases and J by 5 bases, with 12 bases between the two germline ends. Germline CDR1 SEHNR, CDR2 FQNEAQ (reference sequence). The CDR3 DNA reads as TGTGCCAGCAGCCCCTGGGAGCGCGAGACCCAGTACTTC. It is translated as CASSPWERETQYF. Full variable domain (rest looked up from reference TRBV7-9 and TRBJ2-5): DTGVSQNPRHKITKRGQNVTFRCDPISEHNRLYWYRQTLGQGPEFLTYFQNEAQLEKSRLLSDRFSAERPKGSFSTLEIQRTEQGDSAMYLCASSPWERETQYFGPGTRLLVL.

This chain links TRBV6-5 with TRBJ2-7; 8 nucleotides match TRBD2. With V trimmed by 6 bases and J by 7 bases, 8 bases remained unmatched. Looked up from germline, CDR1 is MNHEY and CDR2 is SVGAGI. The CDR3 covers 13 residues. CDR3 loop: CASSRGTRGEQYF. The CDR3 nucleotides read TGTGCCAGCAGCCGTGGGACTAGGGGGGAGCAGTACTTC.

The chain links TRBV19 to TRBJ2-5; TRBD1 matches at 10 bases. In germline, CDR1 is LNHDA, CDR2 SQIVND (reference sequence). V lost 0 bases to trimming and J lost 5 bases; unmatched junction nucleotides: 6. This CDR3 has 16 amino acids. CDR3: CASSIDGTGAGETQYF. The CDR3 nucleotides read TGTGCCAGTAGTATAGATGGGACAGGGGCCGGGGAGACCCAGTACTTC.

The V gene is TRBV5-1, the J gene TRBJ1-5; the match to TRBD1 covers 7 bases. The CDR3 loop spans 14 amino acids. V dropped 4 bases and J dropped 9; count of bases not matched to a gene: 10. Germline CDR1 reads SGHRS; CDR2 reads YFSETQ. CDR3 sequence: CASSPEGAAGPQHF. CDR3 coding DNA: TGCGCCAGCAGCCCGGAGGGGGCCGCGGGGCCCCAGCATTTT.